A selection of T cell receptor beta chains follows, all from one sample in a study of blood T cell repertoires in COVID-19. Sequenced by immunoSEQ multiplex PCR; TCRdb stores in-frame clones only, minus some. The sample shows 200,000 to 300,000 clones, approximately 80% of them seen only once. Source material: peripheral blood. The source is a woman of 80 years or more with COVID-19, enrolled during active disease. CDR3s include the opening cysteine and the closing phenylalanine or tryptophan. The D gene is left open where the match is weak. Clone sizes are given selectively: once, few, many, or a class where the clone is expanded.

d_call,clone_size,j_call,v_call,cdr3_length,cdr3_aa,cdr3_nt
TRBD1,.,TRBJ1-5,TRBV28,15,CASSPPGQGPQPQHF,TGTGCCAGCAGCCCACCGGGACAGGGACCTCAGCCCCAGCATTTT
TRBD1,.,TRBJ1-2,TRBV7-9,13,CAILDRALGGYTF,TGTGCCATCTTGGACAGGGCTTTGGGGGGCTACACCTTC
TRBD1,few,TRBJ1-1,TRBV9,20,CASSVAGQGWGYKVNTEAFF,TGTGCCAGCAGCGTGGCAGGACAGGGATGGGGCTACAAAGTGAACACTGAAGCTTTCTTT
TRBD1,.,TRBJ2-7,TRBV2,14,CASSASSTGPEQYF,TGTGCCAGCAGTGCTAGTTCGACAGGGCCCGAGCAGTACTTC
TRBD1,.,TRBJ1-1,TRBV6-5,12,CASSSQGVDAFF,TGTGCCAGCAGTTCACAGGGGGTTGATGCTTTCTTT
.,.,TRBJ1-4,TRBV5-1,15,CASSSGQIMDEKLFF,TGCGCCAGCAGCTCCGGACAGATAATGGATGAAAAACTGTTTTTT
.,.,TRBJ1-5,TRBV25-1,14,CASSVRVSNQPQHF,TGTGCCAGCAGTGTCAGGGTTTCCAATCAGCCCCAGCATTTT
.,once,TRBJ1-2,TRBV24-1,11,CATSDGRGYTF,TGTGCCACCAGTGATGGGAGAGGCTACACCTTC
TRBD1,few,TRBJ1-6,TRBV2,13,CASTRTGSSPLHF,TGTGCCAGCACTCGGACAGGGAGTTCACCCCTCCACTTT
TRBD1,.,TRBJ2-7,TRBV10-1,14,CASSEWDRVGEQYF,TGCGCCAGCAGTGAGTGGGACAGGGTAGGAGAGCAGTACTTC
.,.,TRBJ2-3,TRBV2,13,CASSRDTTDTQYF,TGTGCCAGCAGCCGGGACACCACAGATACGCAGTATTTT
.,.,TRBJ1-4,TRBV5-4,15,CASSRGGTTNEKLFF,TGTGCCAGCAGTCGGGGGGGGACAACTAATGAAAAACTGTTTTTT
.,once,TRBJ1-4,TRBV20-1,14,CSANDVATNEKLFF,TGCAGTGCTAATGACGTTGCAACTAATGAAAAACTGTTTTTT
TRBD1,.,TRBJ2-4,TRBV10-3,16,CAISGAQGELGDIQYF,TGTGCCATCAGTGGGGCGCAGGGGGAGTTGGGTGACATTCAGTACTTC
.,.,TRBJ1-1,TRBV3-1/TRBV3-2,13,CAGSPTAGTWAFF,TGTGCCGGCAGCCCCACTGCCGGGACATGGGCTTTCTTT
.,few,TRBJ1-5,TRBV19,14,CASSIRQGYQPQHF,TGTGCCAGTAGTATTCGGCAGGGTTATCAGCCCCAGCATTTT
.,.,TRBJ2-3,TRBV5-5,16,CASSRRTQGSTDTQYF,TGTGCCAGCAGTCGCCGAACACAGGGTAGCACAGATACGCAGTATTTT
.,.,TRBJ2-3,TRBV5-4,15,CASSFVRGNTDTQYF,TGTGCCAGCAGCTTTGTCAGGGGAAACACAGATACGCAGTATTTT
TRBD2,once,TRBJ2-2,TRBV4-2,16,CASTPTQVAGAGELFF,TGTGCCAGCACCCCAACCCAGGTAGCGGGAGCCGGGGAGCTGTTTTTT
.,.,TRBJ1-1,TRBV6-5,12,CASSRQVTEAFF,TGTGCCAGCAGTAGACAGGTCACTGAAGCTTTCTTT
.,.,TRBJ1-6,TRBV15,13,CATSSSYNSPLHF,TGTGCCACCAGCTCCAGCTATAATTCACCCCTCCACTTT
TRBD1,.,TRBJ1-4,TRBV27,13,CASRGQFNEKLFF,TGTGCCAGCAGGGGACAGTTCAATGAAAAACTGTTTTTT
TRBD1,.,TRBJ1-4,TRBV27,14,CASSLGTAREKLFF,TGTGCCAGCAGTTTAGGGACAGCCCGGGAAAAACTGTTTTTT
.,.,TRBJ1-4,TRBV11-2,13,CASSRWVGEKLFF,TGTGCCAGCAGCCGATGGGTGGGCGAAAAACTGTTTTTT
TRBD2,.,TRBJ2-1,TRBV19,15,CATSPGSGWYNEQFF,TGTGCCACCTCCCCGGGTAGCGGGTGGTACAATGAGCAGTTCTTC
.,few,TRBJ1-2,TRBV11-2,16,CASSLGLGGQNYGYTF,TGTGCCAGCAGCTTAGGCCTCGGGGGGCAGAACTATGGCTACACCTTC
TRBD1,.,TRBJ2-2,TRBV6-6,14,CASVNRGQNGELFF,TGTGCCAGTGTTAACAGGGGGCAAAACGGGGAGCTGTTTTTT
TRBD2,.,TRBJ2-7,TRBV19,16,CASSMGGTGESYEQYF,TGTGCCAGTAGTATGGGGGGGACGGGAGAAAGCTACGAGCAGTACTTC
TRBD1,.,TRBJ1-5,TRBV5-8,16,CASSLEQGTSNQPQHF,TGTGCCAGCAGCTTGGAACAGGGGACGAGCAATCAGCCCCAGCATTTT
TRBD1,.,TRBJ2-7,TRBV7-9,16,CASSPGSGTVSYEQYF,TGTGCCAGCAGCCCCGGGTCCGGGACAGTCTCCTACGAGCAGTACTTC
.,.,TRBJ1-2,TRBV18,15,CASSEGTPGSYGYTF,TGTGCCAGCTCAGAAGGGACACCCGGGTCCTATGGCTACACCTTC
.,.,TRBJ1-2,TRBV7-2,15,CASSPSRGSNYGYTF,TGTGCCAGCAGCCCGTCCCGGGGTTCTAACTATGGCTACACCTTC
.,.,TRBJ1-1,TRBV2,13,CASNVRWDTEAFF,TGTGCCAGCAACGTCAGGTGGGACACTGAAGCTTTCTTT
TRBD2,once,TRBJ2-6,TRBV30,16,CAWSSGSLSGANVLTF,TGTGCCTGGTCTAGCGGGAGCCTGTCTGGGGCCAACGTCCTGACTTTC
.,.,TRBJ1-6,TRBV18,16,CASSPLGSLYRSPLHF,TGTGCCAGCTCACCCCTCGGGTCGCTTTATCGTTCACCCCTCCACTTT
.,few,TRBJ1-4,TRBV5-6,14,CASSRGEPNEKLFF,TGTGCCAGCAGCCGCGGGGAGCCTAATGAAAAACTGTTTTTT
.,.,TRBJ2-1,TRBV25-1,14,CASSEPSSYNEQFF,TGTGCCAGCAGTGAACCCAGCTCCTACAATGAGCAGTTCTTC
.,.,TRBJ1-1,TRBV30,14,CAWRGQGFRTEAFF,TGTGCCTGGAGGGGTCAGGGTTTTCGTACTGAAGCTTTCTTT
.,.,TRBJ2-7,TRBV25-1,11,CASSEGGALYF,TGTGCCAGCAGTGAGGGGGGGGCCCTATACTTC
.,.,TRBJ1-4,TRBV6-5,15,CASSSQGIANEKLFF,TGTGCCAGCAGTTCCCAGGGGATAGCTAATGAAAAACTGTTTTTT
TRBD2,.,TRBJ2-3,TRBV7-3,15,CASSAQAGSTDTQYF,TGTGCCAGCAGCGCCCAAGCGGGGAGCACAGATACGCAGTATTTT
.,.,TRBJ2-1,TRBV5-1,14,CASSLGLAANEQFF,TGCGCCAGCAGCTTGGGGCTGGCGGCCAATGAGCAGTTCTTC
.,.,TRBJ2-7,TRBV7-3,13,CASSLTRGNEQYF,TGTGCCAGCAGCTTAACGCGAGGAAACGAGCAGTACTTC
.,.,TRBJ2-1,TRBV7-9,14,CASSSVESYNEQFF,TGTGCCAGCAGTAGCGTGGAGTCATATAATGAGCAGTTCTTC
.,.,TRBJ1-4,TRBV7-2,16,CASSRSGGQHNEKLFF,TGTGCCAGCAGCCGCTCCGGCGGACAGCATAATGAAAAACTGTTTTTT
TRBD1,.,TRBJ1-1,TRBV7-9,13,CASSAGTDGPAFF,TGTGCCAGCAGCGCTGGGACAGATGGGCCAGCTTTCTTT
TRBD2,few,TRBJ2-2,TRBV5-5,19,CASSLVGLAGGGNTGELFF,TGTGCCAGCAGCTTGGTGGGACTAGCGGGAGGTGGGAACACCGGGGAGCTGTTTTTT
.,.,TRBJ2-7,TRBV3-1/TRBV3-2,11,CASSLQGWQYF,TGTGCCAGCAGCCTACAGGGATGGCAGTACTTC
.,.,TRBJ1-1,TRBV18,14,CASSLRQLAGEAFF,TGTGCCAGCTCACTTAGACAGTTAGCGGGGGAAGCTTTCTTT
TRBD1,.,TRBJ2-5,TRBV7-2,14,CASSLDRAQETQYF,TGTGCCAGCAGCCTAGACAGGGCCCAAGAGACCCAGTACTTC
TRBD1,.,TRBJ1-2,TRBV28,14,CASSSQGWNYGYTF,TGTGCCAGCAGCTCACAGGGGTGGAACTATGGCTACACCTTC
TRBD1,.,TRBJ2-1,TRBV27,16,CASSLRDRGYYDEQFF,TGTGCCAGCAGTTTAAGGGACAGGGGGTATTATGATGAGCAGTTCTTC
.,once,TRBJ2-2,TRBV7-9,13,CASSLTGTGELFF,TGTGCCAGCAGCTTAACAGGCACCGGGGAGCTGTTTTTT
TRBD2,.,TRBJ2-3,TRBV2,17,CASSAGLAGEVTDTQYF,TGTGCCAGCAGTGCGGGGCTAGCGGGGGAGGTCACAGATACGCAGTATTTT